The 31 T cell receptor beta chains reported below all come from one sample, sequenced in a study of multiple sclerosis patients with progressive multifocal leukoencephalopathy. Assay used: immunoSEQ multiplex PCR; TCRdb lists only in-frame clones, some missing. The sample yields tens of thousands of clones, 92% seen once. Noted time point: before natalizumab initiation. The sequencing input was PBMCs. Receptors originate from a man in his thirties or forties with multiple sclerosis.

The chain has TRBV6-4 and TRBJ2-1, with D possibly being TRBD1 (6 bases). V dropped 6 bases and J dropped 6 bases, with 18 bases sitting between them. Germline V lookup: CDR1 MRHNA, CDR2 SNTAGT. The CDR3 consists of 15 residues. CDR3 nucleotides: TGTGCCAGCAGATCGACTGCTATAGGGGGCAATGAGCAGTTCTTC. Translating gives CASRSTAIGGNEQFF.

This sequence joins TRBV10-1 and TRBJ2-2; a possible D gene is TRBD2 (6 bases). Per germline, CDR1 WNHNN and CDR2 SYGVQD (reference sequence). The CDR3 is 14 residues long. Trimming cost V 2 bases and J 4 bases, with 8 bases left between them. CDR3 region: CASSEGGLTGELFF. The CDR3 region has the DNA TGCGCCAGCAGTGAGGGGGGACTCACCGGGGAGCTGTTTTTT.

The DNA for the CDR3 is TGTGCCATCAGTGAGTTGGCAGTCTCCTATAATTCACCCCTCCACTTT. Its protein is CAISELAVSYNSPLHF. This sequence joins TRBV10-3 and TRBJ1-6; D is unclear. Germline V gives CDR1 ENHRY, CDR2 SYGVKD. V lost 1 base, J lost 0 bases, and 7 bases lay in between. The CDR3 has 16 residues.

The chain links TRBV15 to TRBJ2-7, with 8 bases that match TRBD2. CDR1 is LNHNV and CDR2 is YYDKDF in the germline V gene (reference sequence). The CDR3 is made up of 17 amino acids. Trimming at V came to 0 bases and at J to 4 bases, leaving 11 bases not matched to a gene. This CDR3 reads CATSREWTGGGTYEQYF. CDR3 coding DNA: TGTGCCACCAGCAGAGAGTGGACCGGGGGGGGAACTTACGAGCAGTACTTC. Complete variable domain (other parts from reference TRBV15 and TRBJ2-7): DAMVIQNPRYQVTQFGKPVTLSCSQTLNHNVMYWYQQKSSQAPKLLFHYYDKDFNNEADTPDNFQSRRPNTSFCFLDIRSPGLGDTAMYLCATSREWTGGGTYEQYFGPGTRLTVT.

The chain recombines TRBV2 with TRBJ2-3, with no clear D. Looked up from germline, CDR1 is SNHLY and CDR2 is FYNNEI. V gave up 3 bases and J gave up 5 bases, with 3 bases separating them. The CDR3 loop spans 11 amino acids. The CDR3 loop reads CASSEKDTQYF. The CDR3 coding sequence is TGTGCCAGCAGTGAGAAAGATACGCAGTATTTT. Full variable domain (rest looked up from reference TRBV2 and TRBJ2-3): EPEVTQTPSHQVTQMGQEVILRCVPISNHLYFYWYRQILGQKVEFLVSFYNNEISEKSEIFDDQFSVERPDGSNFTLKIRSTKLEDSAMYFCASSEKDTQYFGPGTRLTVL.

The chain uses TRBV5-1 and TRBJ2-1; 9 positions match TRBD2. The trim removed 7 bases at V and 6 bases at J, leaving 11 bases unmatched. The CDR3 runs 15 residues. The V gene's germline CDR1 is SGHRS and CDR2 YFSETQ. The CDR3 here is CASGQAAGGFNEQFF. CDR3 nucleotides: TGCGCCAGCGGCCAGGCGGCGGGAGGGTTCAATGAGCAGTTCTTC.

For this clone: The identical CDR3 is also encoded by other nucleotide sequences in the sample. The chain is built from TRBV7-2 and TRBJ2-2, with D possibly being TRBD1 (6 bases). Germline CDR1 SGHTA, CDR2 FQGNSA. Trimming took off 0 bases at V and 5 bases at J, with 10 bases between the two ends. This CDR3 is 15 amino acids long. CDR3 DNA sequence: TGTGCCAGCAGCTTAGCTGGTCAGGGGACCGGGGAGCTGTTTTTT. As protein: CASSLAGQGTGELFF.

This chain joins TRBV5-6 and TRBJ1-4; the match to TRBD1 covers 8 bases. CDR1 is SGHDT and CDR2 is YYEEEE in the germline V gene. V shed 4 bases, J shed 8 bases, and the junction held 10 bases outside the gene matches. The CDR3 is 15 amino acids. The CDR3 nucleotides read TGTGCCAGCAGCCCCCGGCAGGGGGCGGAAGAAAAACTGTTTTTT. Translating it yields CASSPRQGAEEKLFF.

This clone was observed a single time. The V and J genes are TRBV19 and TRBJ2-1, with 12 bases aligning to TRBD2. Per the germline V gene, CDR1 is LNHDA and CDR2 is SQIVND (reference sequence). J was trimmed by 7 bases and V by 5 bases; bases with no gene match: 6. This CDR3 contains 15 residues. The CDR3 bases are TGTGCCAGTAGTCCGACTAGCGGGAGTACAAATGAGCAGTTCTTC. This gives the protein CASSPTSGSTNEQFF.

This clone counts as medium-sized (0.01 to 0.1%). The chain carries TRBV19 and TRBJ1-1, with a tentative D call TRBD1 (5 bases). There are 13 residues in the CDR3. Germline assignment: CDR1 LNHDA and CDR2 SQIVND (reference sequence). Trimming left V 3 bases short and J 4 bases short, with 9 bases between. CDR3: CASSMKGSTEAFF. DNA for the CDR3: TGTGCCAGTAGTATGAAGGGGAGCACTGAAGCTTTCTTT.

The chain has TRBV5-1 and TRBJ1-1; perhaps TRBD1 as D (5 bases). Trimming shortened V by 2 bases and J by 1 base, and 9 bases separated the two germline ends. The CDR3 is 14 amino acids. In germline, CDR1 is SGHRS, CDR2 YFSETQ. The CDR3 region has the DNA TGCGCCAGCAGCTTCGGGACGGGGAACACTGAAGCTTTCTTT. The encoded protein is CASSFGTGNTEAFF.

Regarding this clone: Germline is not matched at one junction end, which may reflect a read error. The chain combines TRBV27 with TRBJ2-1; TRBD2 matches 14 bases. CDR1 is MNHEY, CDR2 SMNVEV, per germline (reference sequence). There are 16 residues in the CDR3. CDR3 nucleotides: TGTGCCAGCGCGACTAGCGGGAGGGGAGCCTACAATAAGCAGTTCTTC. This encodes CASATSGRGAYNKQFF.

The chain uses TRBV6-6 and TRBJ2-5; 8 bases fit TRBD2. The CDR3 sequence is 16 residues long. V gave up 7 bases and J gave up 2 bases; unmatched junction bases: 12. CDR1 is MNHNY and CDR2 is SVGAGI in the germline V gene (reference sequence). The CDR3 DNA reads as TGTGCCAGCACCCACCGGGGGGGTCCCTTGCAAGAGACCCAGTACTTC. Protein sequence: CASTHRGGPLQETQYF.

The rearrangement links TRBV7-9 to TRBJ2-5; 8 nucleotides agree with TRBD2. The germline CDR1 and CDR2 sequences are SEHNR and FQNEAQ (reference sequence). This CDR3 has 16 residues. V shed 1 base, J shed 2 bases, and the junction held 6 bases outside the gene matches. The CDR3 sequence is CASSLVSGRGQETQYF. Here the CDR3 DNA reads TGTGCCAGCAGCTTAGTAAGCGGGAGAGGGCAAGAGACCCAGTACTTC.

The chain uses TRBV7-2 and TRBJ2-7; D uncertain. V lost 5 bases to trimming and J lost 4 bases, with 6 bases between them. The CDR3 extends over 11 amino acids. Germline-derived CDR1 and CDR2 are SGHTA and FQGNSA. The DNA for the CDR3 is TGTGCCAGCAGCCACGGGTACGAGCAGTACTTC. Its translation is CASSHGYEQYF.

The genes are TRBV30 and TRBJ1-4; no clear D. The CDR3 length is 14 residues. Germline loops: CDR1 GTSNPN, CDR2 SVGIG (reference sequence). V was shortened by 0 bases and J by 8 bases, with 13 bases between the two germline ends. CDR3 region: CAWSVLRYGEKLFF. The CDR3 DNA reads TGTGCCTGGAGTGTACTGCGGTATGGGGAAAAACTGTTTTTT. Full variable domain (missing parts from reference TRBV30 and TRBJ1-4): SQTIHQWPATLVQPVGSPLSLECTVEGTSNPNLYWYRQAAGRGLQLLFYSVGIGQISSEVPQNLSASRPQDRQFILSSKKLLLSDSGFYLCAWSVLRYGEKLFFGSGTQLSVL.

The chain joins TRBV7-9 to TRBJ2-1, with TRBD2 identical over 8 bases. Germline V CDR1 and CDR2: SEHNR, FQNEAQ (reference sequence). The CDR3 is made up of 16 amino acids. After removal of 4 bases from V and 5 bases from J, the junction contained 10 bases not matched to a gene. CDR3 sequence: CASSSIGREDHNEQFF. The CDR3 nucleotides read TGTGCCAGCAGCTCAATCGGGCGGGAGGATCACAATGAGCAGTTCTTC.

This chain uses TRBV7-9 with TRBJ2-1; the D gene is possibly TRBD1 (6 bases). Trimming removed 0 bases from V and 1 base from J, with 7 bases in between. CDR1 is SEHNR and CDR2 is FQNEAQ in the germline V gene (reference sequence). The CDR3 has 15 residues. CDR3 sequence: CASSLARGSYNEQFF. In DNA form, the CDR3 reads TGTGCCAGCAGCTTAGCCAGGGGTTCCTACAATGAGCAGTTCTTC.

This clone appeared once. The V gene is TRBV4-3, the J gene TRBJ2-1; D remains ambiguous. Germline V gives CDR1 LGHNA, CDR2 YSLEER. The CDR3 contains 14 residues. V lost 1 base and J lost 5, with 9 bases in between. CDR3 residues: CASSQGQADNEQFF. The CDR3 DNA sequence: TGCGCCAGCAGCCAAGGCCAGGCCGACAATGAGCAGTTCTTC.

J is TRBJ2-2 and V is TRBV6-5, with TRBD1 as a possible D gene (7 bases). V was trimmed by 5 bases and J by 4 bases, leaving 11 bases between them. In germline, CDR1 is MNHEY, CDR2 SVGAGI. This CDR3 comprises 14 residues. This chain's CDR3 is CASSQGGSTGELFF. The CDR3, as DNA: TGTGCCAGCAGTCAGGGGGGAAGCACCGGGGAGCTGTTTTTT.

The chain joins TRBV30 to TRBJ2-3, with D unclear. CDR3 length: 12 residues. V was shortened by 3 bases and J by 4 bases, with 8 bases between the two germline ends. Germline-derived CDR1 and CDR2 are GTSNPN and SVGIG (reference sequence). CDR3 amino acids: CAWSLGPDTQYF. In nucleotides, the CDR3 is TGTGCCTGGAGCCTTGGCCCAGATACGCAGTATTTT.

The CDR3 DNA sequence: TGTGCCACCAGCAGAGGCCTACCCGAGCTGTTTTTT. Translated: CATSRGLPELFF. The J gene is TRBJ2-2, the V gene TRBV15; unclear D gene. The CDR3 is 12 residues long. The germline gives CDR1 LNHNV, CDR2 YYDKDF (reference sequence). V lost 1 base to trimming and J lost 11 bases, with 8 bases between them.

This clone was observed a few times. V gene TRBV7-9 combines with J gene TRBJ1-3; 8 nucleotides align to TRBD1. V was clipped by 5 bases and J by 4 bases; unmatched bases: 4. Per the germline V gene, CDR1 is SEHNR and CDR2 is FQNEAQ (reference sequence). This CDR3 is 14 amino acids long. CDR3 sequence: CASSVDREGNTIYF. The CDR3 nucleotides read TGTGCCAGCAGCGTGGACAGGGAAGGAAACACCATATATTTT.

The CDR3 reads CASRTGQTGNTIYF. For the CDR3, the DNA is TGTGCCAGTAGGACGGGACAGACTGGAAACACCATATATTTT. The rearrangement joins TRBV19 to TRBJ1-3, with TRBD1 matching 7 bases. V lost 6 bases and J lost 2; bases outside the gene matches: 4. This CDR3 contains 14 residues. The germline V gene has CDR1 LNHDA and CDR2 SQIVND (reference sequence).

The chain combines TRBV27 with TRBJ1-4, with D unresolved. Trimming left V 5 bases short and J 0 bases short, with 13 bases between. CDR3 length: 16 residues. Per germline, CDR1 MNHEY and CDR2 SMNVEV (reference sequence). In nucleotides, the CDR3 is TGTGCCAGCAGTCCCCTCGGCCCTGCAACTAATGAAAAACTGTTTTTT. It codes for CASSPLGPATNEKLFF.

The chain employs TRBV6-6 and TRBJ2-7; D gene unclear. The CDR3 length is 13 residues. The V gene's germline CDR1 is MNHNY and CDR2 SVGAGI (reference sequence). V gave up 0 bases and J gave up 6 bases, with 9 bases separating them. CDR3 sequence (DNA): TGTGCCAGCAGTTACTCGATGGGTGCCGAGCAGTACGTC. Amino acid sequence: CASSYSMGAEQYV.

The chain recombines TRBV6-4 with TRBJ2-3, with D perhaps TRBD1 or TRBD2 (5 bases each). The germline V gene has CDR1 MRHNA and CDR2 SNTAGT. V dropped 3 bases and J dropped 0 bases, with 7 bases sitting between them. This CDR3 is 14 amino acids long. DNA of the CDR3: TGTGCCAGCAGTGAAGAGGGGAGCACAGATACGCAGTATTTT. This gives the protein CASSEEGSTDTQYF.

V usage is TRBV2 and J usage is TRBJ2-1, with TRBD2 matching over 8 bases. The junction had 11 bases not matched to a gene; V was cut back by 6 bases and J by 7 bases. The CDR3 sequence is 15 residues long. Per the germline V gene, CDR1 is SNHLY and CDR2 is FYNNEI. As DNA, the CDR3 is TGTGCCAGCAGCTTCGGGAGGGCCGAAGGGAATGAGCAGTTCTTC. Protein sequence: CASSFGRAEGNEQFF.

This clone has a handful of counts. V gene TRBV10-2 combines with J gene TRBJ2-7; 7 bases are shared with TRBD1. V lost 2 bases, J lost 7 bases, and 8 bases stayed unmatched. Germline CDR1 reads WSHSY; CDR2 reads SAAADI. This CDR3 spans 14 amino acids. CDR3 amino acids: CASSEMYRGEEQYV. In DNA form, the CDR3 reads TGCGCCAGCAGTGAGATGTACAGGGGCGAAGAGCAGTACGTC.

The rearrangement uses TRBV9 and TRBJ2-1; D not certain. This CDR3 region has 15 residues. CDR1 is SGDLS, CDR2 YYNGEE, per germline. V lost 0 bases and J 2 bases, leaving 9 bases between the germline ends. For the CDR3, the DNA is TGTGCCAGCAGCGTAGTAGGTGGCACCTACAATGAGCAGTTCTTC. As protein: CASSVVGGTYNEQFF.

The chain is built from TRBV5-4 and TRBJ2-7; 8 nucleotides align to TRBD2. The CDR3 spans 13 residues. V lost 5 bases to trimming and J lost 5 bases; unmatched junction nucleotides: 6. Germline V lookup: CDR1 SGHNT, CDR2 YYREEE (reference sequence). CDR3 nucleotides: TGTGCCAGCAGGTTTACGGGAGGGAACGAGCAGTACTTC. Protein: CASRFTGGNEQYF.